A selection of T cell receptor beta chains follows, all from one sample in a study of metastatic and nonmetastatic thyroid tumors. Via MiXCR, TCRdb re-called the PCR reads. The data hold roughly 50,000 clones, with approximately 20% observed a single time. Source material: blood. The receptor set was obtained from a male donor with papillary thyroid cancer or a benign thyroid nodule (not recorded which). Some clones in this sample may be carry-over from other donors' samples. CDR3s include the opening cysteine and the closing phenylalanine or tryptophan. Each record gives: D gene, J gene, V gene, clone size, CDR3 protein, CDR3 DNA. The D gene is left open where the match is weak. For some rows the clone size is stated as once, few or many, or as a class when expanded; others skip it.

d_gene: TRBD1; j_gene: TRBJ1-2; v_gene: TRBV18; abundance: once; CDR3aa: CASSPGQGAYGYTF; CDR3nt: TGTGCCAGCTCACCAGGACAGGGTGCCTATGGCTACACCTTC
d_gene: -; j_gene: TRBJ2-7; v_gene: TRBV10-1; abundance: few; CDR3aa: CASSEGKDFPYEQYF; CDR3nt: TGCGCCAGCAGTGAGGGGAAAGATTTTCCTTACGAGCAGTACTTC
d_gene: -; j_gene: TRBJ2-3; v_gene: TRBV2; abundance: -; CDR3aa: CASSLGPDTQYF; CDR3nt: TGTGCCAGCAGCTTGGGCCCAGATACGCAGTATTTT
d_gene: TRBD1; j_gene: TRBJ2-5; v_gene: TRBV6-1; abundance: many; CDR3aa: CASSFGQGTETQYF; CDR3nt: TGTGCCAGCAGTTTCGGACAGGGGACAGAGACCCAGTACTTC
d_gene: -; j_gene: TRBJ1-2; v_gene: TRBV27; abundance: many; CDR3aa: CASSPRDYGYTF; CDR3nt: TGTGCCAGCAGCCCGAGGGACTATGGCTACACCTTC
d_gene: -; j_gene: TRBJ2-4; v_gene: TRBV18; abundance: many; CDR3aa: CASSPPTTLAKNIQYF; CDR3nt: TGTGCCAGCTCACCACCGACTACCTTAGCCAAAAACATTCAGTACTTC
d_gene: -; j_gene: TRBJ2-5; v_gene: TRBV19; abundance: -; CDR3aa: CASSIGGLQETQYF; CDR3nt: TGTGCCAGTAGTATAGGCGGCCTTCAAGAGACCCAGTACTTC
d_gene: TRBD2; j_gene: TRBJ2-1; v_gene: TRBV6-4; abundance: many; CDR3aa: CASSDSGGGQGEQFF; CDR3nt: TGTGCCAGCAGTGATTCGGGGGGGGGCCAAGGAGAGCAGTTCTTC
d_gene: TRBD1; j_gene: TRBJ1-5; v_gene: TRBV20-1; abundance: -; CDR3aa: CSARTGSYSNQPQHF; CDR3nt: TGCAGTGCAAGGACAGGGAGTTATAGCAATCAGCCCCAGCATTTT
d_gene: -; j_gene: TRBJ2-1; v_gene: TRBV7-7; abundance: many; CDR3aa: CASSRDRNNEQFF; CDR3nt: TGTGCTAGCAGCCGAGACAGGAACAATGAGCAGTTCTTC
d_gene: -; j_gene: TRBJ1-5; v_gene: TRBV30; abundance: -; CDR3aa: CAWSVGASNQPQHF; CDR3nt: TGTGCCTGGAGTGTAGGTGCGAGCAATCAGCCCCAGCATTTT
d_gene: -; j_gene: TRBJ2-3; v_gene: TRBV10-3; abundance: few; CDR3aa: CAISDQDRSSTDTQYF; CDR3nt: TGTGCCATCAGTGACCAAGACAGGAGCAGCACAGATACGCAGTATTTT
d_gene: TRBD1; j_gene: TRBJ2-7; v_gene: TRBV7-8; abundance: many; CDR3aa: CASSLATDRGSAEQYF; CDR3nt: TGTGCCAGCAGCTTAGCCACGGACAGGGGCTCGGCCGAGCAGTACTTC
d_gene: TRBD2; j_gene: TRBJ2-1; v_gene: TRBV6-1; abundance: few; CDR3aa: CASTDWASGIEQFF; CDR3nt: TGTGCCAGCACCGACTGGGCTAGCGGGATAGAGCAGTTCTTC
d_gene: -; j_gene: TRBJ1-2; v_gene: TRBV11-2; abundance: few; CDR3aa: CASSQQGAGVNGYTF; CDR3nt: TGTGCCAGCAGCCAACAAGGGGCAGGGGTAAATGGCTACACCTTC
d_gene: TRBD1; j_gene: TRBJ2-6; v_gene: TRBV18; abundance: many; CDR3aa: CASSLGGAGANVLTF; CDR3nt: TGTGCCAGCTCACTAGGGGGCGCCGGGGCCAACGTCCTGACTTTC
d_gene: -; j_gene: TRBJ2-1; v_gene: TRBV3-1; abundance: many; CDR3aa: CASSQDRNEQFF; CDR3nt: TGTGCCAGCAGCCAAGATAGGAATGAGCAGTTCTTC
d_gene: -; j_gene: TRBJ2-2; v_gene: TRBV6-2/TRBV6-3; abundance: many; CDR3aa: CASSYSAGELFF; CDR3nt: TGTGCCAGCAGTTACTCGGCCGGGGAGCTGTTTTTT
d_gene: TRBD1; j_gene: TRBJ2-7; v_gene: TRBV19; abundance: many; CDR3aa: CASSFGTVSYEQYF; CDR3nt: TGTGCCAGTAGTTTCGGGACAGTATCCTACGAGCAGTACTTC
d_gene: -; j_gene: TRBJ1-1; v_gene: TRBV11-2; abundance: -; CDR3aa: CASSLVLNTEAFF; CDR3nt: TGTGCCAGCAGCTTAGTTCTGAACACTGAAGCTTTCTTT
d_gene: -; j_gene: TRBJ1-5; v_gene: TRBV7-6; abundance: many; CDR3aa: CASSLGWNQPQHF; CDR3nt: TGTGCCAGCAGCTTAGGCTGGAATCAGCCCCAGCATTTT
d_gene: -; j_gene: TRBJ2-3; v_gene: TRBV6-1; abundance: -; CDR3aa: CASTLPDTQYF; CDR3nt: TGTGCCAGCACCCTACCAGATACGCAGTATTTT
d_gene: -; j_gene: TRBJ1-6; v_gene: TRBV6-6; abundance: few; CDR3aa: CANSYAGRSPGGSPLHF; CDR3nt: TGTGCCAACAGTTACGCCGGACGGAGTCCCGGCGGTTCACCCCTCCACTTT
d_gene: -; j_gene: TRBJ1-5; v_gene: TRBV2; abundance: -; CDR3aa: CASGVTLHQPQHF; CDR3nt: TGTGCCAGCGGTGTAACCTTACATCAGCCCCAGCATTTT
d_gene: -; j_gene: TRBJ1-6; v_gene: TRBV19; abundance: many; CDR3aa: CASIDRGRNSPLHF; CDR3nt: TGTGCCAGTATTGACCGGGGGCGGAATTCACCCCTCCACTTT
d_gene: -; j_gene: TRBJ2-3; v_gene: TRBV24-1; abundance: medium-sized; CDR3aa: CATSDIGSQGDTQYF; CDR3nt: TGTGCCACCAGTGATATCGGGTCGCAGGGAGATACGCAGTATTTT
d_gene: -; j_gene: TRBJ1-4; v_gene: TRBV28; abundance: many; CDR3aa: CASSPPVGTNEKLFF; CDR3nt: TGTGCCAGCAGTCCCCCAGTGGGGACTAATGAAAAACTGTTTTTT
d_gene: -; j_gene: TRBJ1-1; v_gene: TRBV4-1; abundance: many; CDR3aa: CASSQERGLPNTEAFF; CDR3nt: TGCGCCAGCAGCCAAGAGAGGGGCCTTCCAAACACTGAAGCTTTCTTT
d_gene: -; j_gene: TRBJ1-4; v_gene: TRBV4-2; abundance: many; CDR3aa: CASSQDSAGAVRKLFF; CDR3nt: TGTGCCAGCAGCCAAGATTCAGCAGGGGCTGTTCGAAAACTGTTTTTT
d_gene: TRBD1; j_gene: TRBJ2-3; v_gene: TRBV4-2; abundance: many; CDR3aa: CASSTDRGHTDTQYF; CDR3nt: TGTGCCAGCAGCACGGACAGGGGGCATACAGATACGCAGTATTTT